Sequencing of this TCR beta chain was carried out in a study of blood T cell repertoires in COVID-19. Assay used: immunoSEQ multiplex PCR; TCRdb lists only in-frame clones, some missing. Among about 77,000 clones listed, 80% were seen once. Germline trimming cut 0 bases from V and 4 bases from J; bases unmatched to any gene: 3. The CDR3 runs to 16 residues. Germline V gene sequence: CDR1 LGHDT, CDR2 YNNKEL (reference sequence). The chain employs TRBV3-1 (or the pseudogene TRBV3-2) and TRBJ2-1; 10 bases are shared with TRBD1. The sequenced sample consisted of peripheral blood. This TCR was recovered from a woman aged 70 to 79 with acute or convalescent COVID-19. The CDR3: CASSQEGQGLYNEQFF. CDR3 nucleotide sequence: TGTGCCAGCAGCCAAGAGGGACAGGGGCTTTACAATGAGCAGTTCTTC.